A selection of T cell receptor beta chains follows, all from one sample in a study of T cell changes during pregnancy in multiple sclerosis. Only in-frame clones appear in the TCRdb table, and some are missing; sequencing was by immunoSEQ multiplex PCR. The sample includes 75,000 to 100,000 clones, about nine tenths of them seen just once. The specimen was peripheral blood, collected in the second trimester of pregnancy. Receptor source: a female donor in good health, enrolled as a control in a pregnancy study. Both conserved end residues are part of each CDR3. The D gene is left open where the match is weak. Rows may omit the clone size; those that give it use once, few, many or a size class.

CDR3: CASSQVRSSTNEKLFF
DNA: TGTGCCAGCAGCCAAGTACGCAGTTCAACTAATGAAAAACTGTTTTTT
D: NA
size: NA
V: TRBV4-2
J: TRBJ1-4

CDR3: CASSGGGDEKLFF
DNA: TGTGCCAGCAGTGGGGGAGGGGATGAAAAACTGTTTTTT
D: NA
size: NA
V: TRBV6-1
J: TRBJ1-4

CDR3: CASSLGGGYGNF
DNA: TGTGCCAGCAGCTTAGGCGGGGGATACGGGAACTTC
D: TRBD2
size: NA
V: TRBV7-2
J: TRBJ2-5

CDR3: CASSLTQGAEDTQYF
DNA: TGTGCCAGCAGCTTAACACAGGGGGCTGAAGATACGCAGTATTTT
D: TRBD1
size: NA
V: TRBV11-3
J: TRBJ2-3

CDR3: CASTQRGGTDTQYF
DNA: TGTGCCAGCACCCAGCGGGGGGGGACAGATACGCAGTATTTT
D: TRBD2
size: NA
V: TRBV11-2
J: TRBJ2-3

CDR3: CASRQGQGNGYTF
DNA: TGTGCCAGCAGACAGGGACAGGGGAATGGCTACACCTTC
D: TRBD1
size: NA
V: TRBV6-1
J: TRBJ1-2

CDR3: CASSKEARSPHF
DNA: TGTGCCAGTAGTAAAGAGGCACGTTCTCCGCATTTT
D: NA
size: NA
V: TRBV19
J: TRBJ1-5

CDR3: CAWSVPRVDQETQYF
DNA: TGTGCCTGGAGTGTACCGAGGGTGGACCAAGAGACCCAGTACTTC
D: NA
size: NA
V: TRBV30
J: TRBJ2-5

CDR3: CASSAYTSGGASFHYEQYF
DNA: TGTGCCAGCAGTGCATACACTAGCGGGGGCGCCTCCTTCCACTACGAGCAGTACTTC
D: TRBD2
size: NA
V: TRBV27
J: TRBJ2-7

CDR3: CASSRQGYEQYF
DNA: TGTGCCAGCAGCCGACAAGGTTACGAGCAGTACTTC
D: NA
size: NA
V: TRBV7-2
J: TRBJ2-7

CDR3: CASSADRDYGYTF
DNA: TGTGCCAGTTCCGCGGACAGGGACTATGGCTACACCTTC
D: TRBD1
size: NA
V: TRBV18
J: TRBJ1-2

CDR3: CSVETSRDTYGYTF
DNA: TGCAGCGTTGAGACGAGCCGGGACACCTATGGCTACACCTTC
D: NA
size: NA
V: TRBV29-1
J: TRBJ1-2

CDR3: CASSFLGSGAPRSEQFF
DNA: TGCGCCAGCAGTTTCCTGGGGAGCGGGGCCCCGAGGTCCGAGCAGTTCTTC
D: TRBD2
size: NA
V: TRBV5-1
J: TRBJ2-1

CDR3: CASSLGGTGVSPLHF
DNA: TGCGCCAGCAGCTTGGGTGGGACAGGGGTTTCACCCCTCCACTTT
D: TRBD1
size: NA
V: TRBV5-1
J: TRBJ1-6

CDR3: CASRIRTGRGTEAFF
DNA: TGTGCCAGCAGGATCAGAACAGGGAGGGGCACTGAAGCTTTCTTT
D: NA
size: NA
V: TRBV6-5
J: TRBJ1-1

CDR3: CASTEKASYEQYF
DNA: TGTGCCAGCACGGAGAAGGCGTCCTACGAGCAGTACTTC
D: NA
size: NA
V: TRBV6-1
J: TRBJ2-7

CDR3: CASSAQGTREYEQYF
DNA: TGTGCCAGTAGTGCACAGGGTACGCGCGAATACGAGCAGTACTTC
D: NA
size: NA
V: TRBV19
J: TRBJ2-7

CDR3: CASSQLPQGSSGNTIYF
DNA: TGTGCCAGCAGCCAACTACCACAGGGGAGCTCTGGAAACACCATATATTTT
D: TRBD1
size: NA
V: TRBV11-2
J: TRBJ1-3

CDR3: CASSFPFAGNEQFF
DNA: TGTGCCAGCAGCTTTCCATTCGCGGGGAATGAGCAGTTCTTC
D: NA
size: NA
V: TRBV5-6
J: TRBJ2-1

CDR3: CAWSVQDTQYF
DNA: TGTGCCTGGAGTGTACAAGATACGCAGTATTTT
D: NA
size: few
V: TRBV30
J: TRBJ2-3

CDR3: CASRGLAYNEQFF
DNA: TGTGCCAGCCGAGGTCTGGCGTACAATGAGCAGTTCTTC
D: NA
size: NA
V: TRBV9
J: TRBJ2-1

CDR3: CASSLVGGNYGYTF
DNA: TGTGCCAGCAGTTTAGTGGGAGGGAACTATGGCTACACCTTC
D: NA
size: NA
V: TRBV28
J: TRBJ1-2

CDR3: CASSQGPRASGKLFF
DNA: TGTGCCAGCAGCCAGGGGCCCCGAGCTTCAGGAAAACTGTTTTTT
D: NA
size: NA
V: TRBV27
J: TRBJ1-4

CDR3: CASSEGVGGQGLEKLFF
DNA: TGTGCCAGCAGTGAAGGAGTGGGGGGACAGGGCCTGGAAAAACTGTTTTTT
D: TRBD1
size: NA
V: TRBV6-1
J: TRBJ1-4

CDR3: CASSQVERSGNQPQHF
DNA: TGCGCCAGCAGCCAAGTGGAGAGGTCGGGGAATCAGCCCCAGCATTTT
D: NA
size: NA
V: TRBV4-1
J: TRBJ1-5

CDR3: CASSLGSQGAATEAFF
DNA: TGCGCCAGCAGCTTGGGGTCACAGGGGGCAGCCACTGAAGCTTTCTTT
D: TRBD1
size: NA
V: TRBV5-1
J: TRBJ1-1

CDR3: CASGRTGDTEAFF
DNA: TGTGCCAGTGGAAGGACAGGAGACACTGAAGCTTTCTTT
D: TRBD1
size: NA
V: TRBV19
J: TRBJ1-1

CDR3: CAWTSGRRNEQFF
DNA: TGTGCCTGGACTAGCGGGAGGAGAAATGAGCAGTTCTTC
D: TRBD2
size: NA
V: TRBV30
J: TRBJ2-1

CDR3: CASSKVDFATGTDTQYF
DNA: NA
D: NA
size: NA
V: TRBV21-1
J: TRBJ2-3

CDR3: CASSFGGPSGTEAFF
DNA: TGCGCCAGCAGCTTCGGAGGGCCGAGTGGCACTGAAGCTTTCTTT
D: NA
size: NA
V: TRBV5-1
J: TRBJ1-1

CDR3: CASGLVLSGDPSNEQFF
DNA: TGTGCTAGTGGTTTGGTACTAAGCGGGGATCCTTCCAATGAGCAGTTCTTC
D: TRBD2
size: NA
V: TRBV12-5
J: TRBJ2-1

CDR3: CASSSSPDSYDGYTF
DNA: TGTGCCAGTAGTAGCTCCCCGGACTCATACGATGGCTACACCTTC
D: NA
size: NA
V: TRBV19
J: TRBJ1-2

CDR3: CASSKDGGNQPQHF
DNA: TGTGCCAGCAGCAAAGACGGGGGCAATCAGCCCCAGCATTTT
D: NA
size: few
V: TRBV6-1
J: TRBJ1-5

CDR3: CASSPGQYTGELFF
DNA: TGTGCTAGCAGCCCCGGACAGTACACCGGGGAGCTGTTTTTT
D: NA
size: once
V: TRBV7-7
J: TRBJ2-2

CDR3: CASSINRDTGNTIYF
DNA: TGTGCCAGTAGTATAAACAGGGACACTGGAAACACCATATATTTT
D: NA
size: NA
V: TRBV19
J: TRBJ1-3

CDR3: CATSRDRYEQYF
DNA: TGTGCCACCAGCAGAGACCGTTACGAGCAGTACTTC
D: NA
size: NA
V: TRBV15
J: TRBJ2-7

CDR3: CAISYDRINTGELFF
DNA: TGTGCCATCAGCTACGACAGGATAAACACCGGGGAGCTGTTTTTT
D: NA
size: NA
V: TRBV10-3
J: TRBJ2-2